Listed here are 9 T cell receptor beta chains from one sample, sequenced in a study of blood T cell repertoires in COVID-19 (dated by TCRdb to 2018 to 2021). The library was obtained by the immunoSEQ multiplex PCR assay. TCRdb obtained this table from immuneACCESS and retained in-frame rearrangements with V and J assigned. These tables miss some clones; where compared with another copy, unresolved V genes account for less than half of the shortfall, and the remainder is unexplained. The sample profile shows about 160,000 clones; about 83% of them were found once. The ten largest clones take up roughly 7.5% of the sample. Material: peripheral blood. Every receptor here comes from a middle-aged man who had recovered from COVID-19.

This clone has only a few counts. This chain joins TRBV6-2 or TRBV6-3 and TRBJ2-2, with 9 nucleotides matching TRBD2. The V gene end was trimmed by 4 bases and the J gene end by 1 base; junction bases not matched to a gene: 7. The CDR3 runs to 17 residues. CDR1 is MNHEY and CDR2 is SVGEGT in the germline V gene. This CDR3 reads CASSSLRLAENTGELFF. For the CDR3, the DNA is TGTGCCAGCAGTTCGCTGAGACTAGCGGAGAACACCGGGGAGCTGTTTTTT.

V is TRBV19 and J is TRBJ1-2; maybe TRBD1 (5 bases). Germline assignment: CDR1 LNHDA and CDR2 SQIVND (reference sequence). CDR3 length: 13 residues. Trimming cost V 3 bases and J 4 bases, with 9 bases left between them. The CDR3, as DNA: TGTGCCAGTAGTATGCGGGGGATCTATGGCTACACCTTC. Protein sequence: CASSMRGIYGYTF.

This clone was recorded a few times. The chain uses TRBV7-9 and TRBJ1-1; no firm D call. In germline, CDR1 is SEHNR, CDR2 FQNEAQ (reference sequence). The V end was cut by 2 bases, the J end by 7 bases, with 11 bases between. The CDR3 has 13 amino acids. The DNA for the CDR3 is TGTGCCAGCAGCTTACTCGGAGACGGTGAAGCTTTCTTT. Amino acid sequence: CASSLLGDGEAFF.

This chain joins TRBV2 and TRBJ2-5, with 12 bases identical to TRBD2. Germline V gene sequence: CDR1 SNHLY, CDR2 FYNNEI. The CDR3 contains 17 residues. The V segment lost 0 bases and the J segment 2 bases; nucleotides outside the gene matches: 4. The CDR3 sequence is CASSEALLAGGQETQYF. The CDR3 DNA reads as TGTGCCAGCAGTGAAGCGCTTCTAGCGGGGGGGCAAGAGACCCAGTACTTC.

The DNA of the CDR3 is TGTGCCAGTAGTACCACGGAGGGGTACGAGCAGTACTTC. This encodes CASSTTEGYEQYF. This chain links TRBV19 with TRBJ2-7, with D tentatively TRBD2 (6 bases). The CDR3 is made up of 13 amino acids. V gave up 4 bases and J gave up 4 bases, with 11 bases separating them. Germline V gene data show CDR1 as LNHDA and CDR2 as SQIVND (reference sequence).

The CDR3 loop is CASSLKNTEAFF. CDR3 DNA sequence: TGTGCCAGCAGTCTTAAGAACACTGAAGCTTTCTTT. The chain uses TRBV13 and TRBJ1-1, with D hard to call. CDR1 and CDR2 (germline): PRHDT, FYEKMQ (reference sequence). V lost 6 bases and J 1 base, leaving 6 bases between the germline ends. The CDR3 is 12 residues long.

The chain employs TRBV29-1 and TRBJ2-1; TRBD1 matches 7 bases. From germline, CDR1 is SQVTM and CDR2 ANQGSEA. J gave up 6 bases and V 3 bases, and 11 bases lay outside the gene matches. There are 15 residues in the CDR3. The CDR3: CSVEIHRGVGNEQFF. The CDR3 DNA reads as TGCAGCGTTGAGATACACAGGGGTGTGGGCAATGAGCAGTTCTTC.

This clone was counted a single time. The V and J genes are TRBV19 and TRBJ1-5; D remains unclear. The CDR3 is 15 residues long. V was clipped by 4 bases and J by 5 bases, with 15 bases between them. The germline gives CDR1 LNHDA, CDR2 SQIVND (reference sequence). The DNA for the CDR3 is TGTGCCAGTAGTAATTTGATGCAGTTTCATCAGCCCCAGCATTTT. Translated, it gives CASSNLMQFHQPQHF.

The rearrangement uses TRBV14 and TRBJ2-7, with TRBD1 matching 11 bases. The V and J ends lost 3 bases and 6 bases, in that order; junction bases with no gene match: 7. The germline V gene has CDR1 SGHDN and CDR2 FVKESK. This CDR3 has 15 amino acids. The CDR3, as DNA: TGTGCCAGCAGCCAGGACAGGGGGCTAGCAGGCGAGCAGTACTTC. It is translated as CASSQDRGLAGEQYF.